These 13 T cell receptor beta chains originate from one sample sequenced in a study of blood T cell repertoires in COVID-19. The table came from immunoSEQ multiplex PCR; TCRdb's copy has only in-frame clones and leaves some out. This repertoire shows approximately 130,000 clones, 77% found once; its top ten account for 20% to 25%. Material for sequencing was peripheral blood. These receptors were obtained from a man older than 75 with acute or convalescent COVID-19.

This clone was seen a handful of times. The chain combines TRBV6-5 with TRBJ2-2; TRBD1 might be the D (6 bases). From germline, CDR1 is MNHEY and CDR2 SVGAGI. This CDR3 region has 15 residues. V lost 7 bases and J lost 4, with 16 bases in between. The CDR3 nucleotides are TGTGCCAGCACCTTAACAGGGTGGTCCACCGGGGAGCTGTTTTTT. Translation: CASTLTGWSTGELFF.

A note on this clone: Other DNA sequences in this sample translate to the same CDR3. The chain has TRBV30 and TRBJ1-2; D gene unclear. V shed 4 bases and J shed 3 bases, with 12 bases lying between them. This CDR3 contains 13 residues. The germline V gene encodes CDR1 GTSNPN and CDR2 SVGIG (reference sequence). The CDR3 DNA is TGTGCCTGGAATACCGGGATTGACTATGGCTACACCTTC. Residues: CAWNTGIDYGYTF.

The chain has TRBV7-2 and TRBJ2-3, with 7 bases lining up with TRBD2. With 5 bases clipped from V and 8 bases from J, the junction kept 7 bases outside the gene matches. The CDR3 has 13 amino acids. CDR1 is SGHTA and CDR2 is FQGNSA in the germline V gene. CDR3 DNA: TGTGCCAGCAGCACGATAGCGGGCCGTACGCAGTATTTT. Translating it yields CASSTIAGRTQYF.

The chain recombines TRBV27 with TRBJ1-2, with no clear D. The CDR3 consists of 13 residues. Germline lookup yields CDR1 MNHEY and CDR2 SMNVEV (reference sequence). V shed 2 bases and J shed 3 bases, with 7 bases lying between them. CDR3 region: CASSLREDYGYTF. CDR3 DNA: TGTGCCAGCAGTTTACGGGAGGACTATGGCTACACCTTC.

In this sample, this clone turned up many times. This sequence joins TRBV11-2 and TRBJ1-2; D may be TRBD1 (5 bases). Germline V gives CDR1 SGHAT, CDR2 FQNNGV. V gave up 4 bases and J gave up 4 bases, with 13 bases separating them. The CDR3 spans 14 residues. The CDR3 coding sequence is TGTGCCAGCAGCTCCGCCCAGGGCCCCTATGGCTACACCTTC. It translates to CASSSAQGPYGYTF.

The chain carries TRBV15 and TRBJ2-2; 7 bases are shared with TRBD2. V was pared by 0 bases and J by 3 bases, with 4 bases of the junction left unmatched. The germline V gene encodes CDR1 LNHNV and CDR2 YYDKDF (reference sequence). This CDR3 is built from 16 residues. For the CDR3, the DNA is TGTGCCACCAGCAGAGAGGCTAGCGGAGACACCGGGGAGCTGTTTTTT. Protein: CATSREASGDTGELFF.

The chain has TRBV18 and TRBJ2-7, with D perhaps TRBD1 (5 bases). CDR1 and CDR2 from the germline V gene are KGHSH and LQKENI. This CDR3 is 16 amino acids long. The V gene lost 2 bases and the J gene lost 6 bases, with 20 bases spanning the gap. The CDR3: CASSPTSLGRAGEQYF. CDR3 DNA sequence: TGTGCCAGCTCACCAACATCATTAGGCAGGGCTGGCGAGCAGTACTTC.

This clone was picked up many times. The CDR3, as DNA: TGTGCCAGCAGCTCACAGGGAGTGCCGACTAAAGAGCAGTACTTC. This sequence encodes CASSSQGVPTKEQYF. The chain is built from TRBV5-6 and TRBJ2-7, with D maybe TRBD1 (6 bases). The CDR3 is 15 amino acids. V dropped 3 bases and J dropped 7 bases, with 20 bases sitting between them. Germline CDR1 and CDR2: SGHDT and YYEEEE.

The V gene is TRBV19, the J gene TRBJ2-2; 7 nucleotides match TRBD1. Germline trimming cut 3 bases from V and 1 base from J; bases unmatched to any gene: 5. Germline CDR1 reads LNHDA; CDR2 reads SQIVND (reference sequence). The CDR3 is 16 amino acids. The CDR3 is CASSISGTVNTGELFF. The CDR3 coding sequence is TGTGCCAGTAGTATTTCTGGGACAGTGAACACCGGGGAGCTGTTTTTT.

This CDR3 reads CASSSLGVYTQYF. Here the CDR3 DNA reads TGTGCCAGCAGCTCCCTGGGCGTTTATACGCAGTATTTT. This chain links TRBV11-2 with TRBJ2-3, with unresolved D. The CDR3 runs to 13 residues. Germline V gene data show CDR1 as SGHAT and CDR2 as FQNNGV. The V gene lost 4 bases and the J gene lost 7 bases, with 12 bases spanning the gap. The whole variable domain, remainder taken from reference TRBV11-2 and TRBJ2-3, is EAGVAQSPRYKIIEKRQSVAFWCNPISGHATLYWYQQILGQGPKLLIQFQNNGVVDDSQLPKDRFSAERLKGVDSTLKIQPAKLEDSAVYLCASSSLGVYTQYFGPGTRLTVL.

The chain has TRBV5-4 and TRBJ2-2; tentative D call: TRBD1 (6 bases). CDR3 length: 16 residues. Germline CDR1 and CDR2: SGHNT and YYREEE (reference sequence). V was shortened by 5 bases and J by 2 bases, with 16 bases between the two germline ends. The CDR3 DNA sequence: TGTGCCAGCAGTAAAGGGGGTCAGGACAACACCGGGGAGCTGTTTTTT. Translating it yields CASSKGGQDNTGELFF.

The V call is TRBV28, the J call TRBJ1-1; D unclear. Trimming took 5 bases from V and 6 from J, leaving 13 bases between them. Germline lookup yields CDR1 MDHEN and CDR2 SYDVKM. The CDR3 length is 13 residues. CDR3 amino acids: CASSEDLGAEAFF. As DNA, the CDR3 is TGTGCCAGCAGTGAGGACTTAGGCGCTGAAGCTTTCTTT.

The rearrangement links TRBV30 to TRBJ2-5, with 10 bases fitting TRBD2. With V trimmed by 8 bases and J by 5 bases, 11 bases remained unmatched. This CDR3 is built from 14 residues. The V gene's germline CDR1 is GTSNPN and CDR2 SVGIG (reference sequence). CDR3 nucleotide sequence: TGTGCCGGAATTAATATACTAGCGGGGGAGACCCAGTACTTC. It translates to CAGINILAGETQYF.